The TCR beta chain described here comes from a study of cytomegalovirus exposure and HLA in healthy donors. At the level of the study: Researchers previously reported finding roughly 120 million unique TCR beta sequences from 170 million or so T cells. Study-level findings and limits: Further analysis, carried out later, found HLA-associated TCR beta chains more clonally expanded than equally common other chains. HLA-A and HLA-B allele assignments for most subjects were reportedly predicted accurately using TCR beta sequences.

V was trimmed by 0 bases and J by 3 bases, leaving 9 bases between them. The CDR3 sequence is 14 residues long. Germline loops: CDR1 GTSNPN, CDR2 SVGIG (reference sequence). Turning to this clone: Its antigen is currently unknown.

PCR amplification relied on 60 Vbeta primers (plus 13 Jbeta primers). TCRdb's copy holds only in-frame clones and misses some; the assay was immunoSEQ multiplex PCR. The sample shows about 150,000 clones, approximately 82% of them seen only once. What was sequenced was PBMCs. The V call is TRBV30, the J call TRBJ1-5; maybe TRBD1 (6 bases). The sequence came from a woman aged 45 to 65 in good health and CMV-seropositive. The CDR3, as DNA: TGTGCCTGGAGTGTGGGGGCGGTCAATCAGCCCCAGCATTTT. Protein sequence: CAWSVGAVNQPQHF.